This T cell receptor (beta chain) was obtained from a study of Graves' ophthalmopathy and Graves' hyperthyroidism. Study context: Samples of peripheral blood were obtained at initial diagnosis, prior to treatment of any kind.

Germline assignment: CDR1 SGHTA and CDR2 FQGNSA. Trimming cost V 4 bases and J 3 bases, with 16 bases left between them. This CDR3 is built from 15 residues. This clonotype has ten or more counts. Antigen specificity is unknown. Transcripts of RNA were the source for amplifying TCR beta CDR3 regions. HTBI primers primed a first-round RT-PCR, and a second-round multiplex PCR followed. TCRdb re-called the multiplex PCR reads through MiXCR, storing one row per CDR3 protein. Among 300,000 to 450,000 distinct CDR3 sequences, roughly 15% were seen once, and the ten largest hold 2% to 3%. Over 18 months of follow-up, stable hyperthyroidism required that no ophthalmopathy appear. Study-wide findings and caveats: Appearing in blood as well were most expanded thyroid clonotypes above 0.001 frequency. Stable hyperthyroidism and ophthalmopathy were told apart by a 13-signature model, which achieved just over 85% sensitivity and approximately 81% specificity.

This receptor was taken from an adult woman with stable Graves' hyperthyroidism. Sequencing was carried out using peripheral blood. This chain uses TRBV7-2 with TRBJ2-7; the D gene is possibly TRBD2 (6 bases). CDR3 sequence (DNA): TGTGCCAGCAGCTCGTCCCGGGACTCGATCTACGAGCAGTACTTC. Protein product: CASSSSRDSIYEQYF.